The 13 T cell receptor beta chains below were found in one sample sequenced in a study of T cells after yellow fever vaccination. From the 5' RACE reads, TCRdb called clonotypes with MiXCR, one entry per CDR3 protein. The sample lists tens of thousands of distinct CDR3 sequences; around 7% were seen once. The sequenced sample was CD8+ T cells sorted from PBMCs, obtained approximately 11 days after the first yellow fever vaccination. These receptor sequences come from a man aged 18 to 29 who received the YFV17D yellow fever vaccine.

This clonotype was observed a few times. The V gene is TRBV7-9, the J gene TRBJ2-5; D remains unclear. Germline CDR1 is SEHNR and CDR2 is FQNEAQ (reference sequence). Trimming pared 2 bases from V and 4 bases from J, leaving 8 bases between. The CDR3 extends over 13 amino acids. The CDR3 here is CASSLTDAETQYF. CDR3 DNA: TGTGCCAGCAGCTTAACGGACGCAGAGACCCAGTACTTC.

Ten or more counts support this clonotype. The genes are TRBV4-1 and TRBJ2-3; 14 nucleotides agree with TRBD2. The V and J ends lost 4 bases and 5 bases, in that order; junction bases with no gene match: 8. CDR3 length: 17 amino acids. From germline, CDR1 is MGHRA and CDR2 YSYEKL. CDR3 nucleotides: TGCGCCAGCAGCCCATTGCAGACTAGCGGGAGGGGAGATACGCAGTATTTT. Its protein is CASSPLQTSGRGDTQYF.

At least ten counts were recorded for this clonotype. V is TRBV18 and J is TRBJ2-5; TRBD1 might be the D (6 bases). V was pared by 3 bases and J by 13 bases, with 12 bases between. Germline assignment: CDR1 KGHSH and CDR2 LQKENI. This CDR3 spans 11 amino acids. CDR3 in amino acids: CASSPRTVRYF. The DNA of the CDR3 is TGTGCCAGCTCACCGCGGACAGTTCGGTACTTC.

This clonotype was picked up many times. This chain joins TRBV3-1 and TRBJ2-3; D uncertain. The CDR3 has 15 amino acids. V dropped 0 bases and J dropped 6 bases, with 13 bases sitting between them. Per germline, CDR1 LGHDT and CDR2 YNNKEL (reference sequence). In DNA form, the CDR3 reads TGTGCCAGCAGCCAAGAGGGCGAGCGCCCGGATACGCAGTATTTT. It yields the protein CASSQEGERPDTQYF.

There are many counts of this clonotype. The V and J genes are TRBV29-1 and TRBJ2-1; D may be TRBD2 (6 bases). This CDR3 has 12 residues. Trimming removed 7 bases at V and 3 bases at J, with 10 bases between. Germline V lookup: CDR1 SQVTM, CDR2 ANQGSEA. CDR3 region: CSAVGGYNEQFF. In DNA form, the CDR3 reads TGCAGCGCCGTCGGGGGCTACAATGAGCAGTTCTTC.

This clonotype was recorded many times. V and J are TRBV4-1 and TRBJ2-5; D is uncertain. The V end was cut by 0 bases, the J end by 5 bases, with 10 bases between. The CDR3 has 14 residues. Germline V CDR1 and CDR2: MGHRA, YSYEKL. This CDR3 reads CASSQESIKETQYF. The CDR3 region has the DNA TGCGCCAGCAGCCAAGAATCGATTAAGGAGACCCAGTACTTC.

This clonotype was seen a few times. A much larger clone differs from this one at a single base, so this may be a read error. V is TRBV4-3 and J is TRBJ2-7; maybe TRBD1 (5 bases). This CDR3 contains 15 residues. The germline CDR1 and CDR2 sequences are LGHNA and YSLEER. V lost 0 bases and J lost 3, with 12 bases in between. CDR3 loop: CASSQDDAGYYEQYF. The CDR3, as DNA: TGCGCCAGCAGCCAAGATGATGCAGGGTACTACGAGCAGTACTTC.

This clonotype was seen many times. The V call is TRBV4-2, the J call TRBJ1-3, with unresolved D. The CDR3 spans 15 residues. Trimming pared 4 bases from V and 0 bases from J, leaving 10 bases between. CDR1 and CDR2 from the germline V gene are LGHNA and YNFKEQ. The CDR3 nucleotides are TGTGCCAGCAGCCCCGAATCGGCCTCTGGAAACACCATATATTTT. This sequence encodes CASSPESASGNTIYF.

At least ten counts were recorded for this clonotype. The germline gene is not matched at one end of the junction; a read error may be the cause. The chain carries TRBV12-3 or TRBV12-4 and TRBJ2-3; no firm D call. CDR3 length: 19 residues. CDR3 region: CASSFGAGLSYAITDAQYF. Here the CDR3 DNA reads TGTGCCAGCAGTTTCGGAGCCGGGCTTAGCTACGCTATCACAGATGCGCAGTATTTT.

This clonotype was picked up a small number of times. A junction end diverges from the germline sequence, so it may reflect a read error. CDR3 nucleotides: TGCGCCAGCAGCCTGGAGAGAGCCTGGGACAACTATGGTTACACCTTC. Translation: CASSLERAWDNYGYTF. The V and J genes are TRBV5-1 and TRBJ1-2; possibly TRBD1 for D (6 bases). The CDR3 runs 16 residues. Germline assignment: CDR1 SGHRS and CDR2 YFSETQ.

CDR3 coding DNA: TGTGCCAGCAGTTCTCAGTGGACTAGCGGGGGGGGACAGCAGTTCTTC. Translated: CASSSQWTSGGGQQFF. The V call is TRBV12-3 or TRBV12-4, the J call TRBJ2-1; 15 nucleotides align to TRBD2. The J segment lost 11 bases and the V segment lost 4 bases, leaving 9 bases of the junction unmatched. The CDR3 sequence is 16 residues long.

This sequence joins TRBV27 and TRBJ2-3; 9 bases map to TRBD1. CDR3 length: 17 residues. CDR1 is MNHEY and CDR2 is SMNVEV in the germline V gene (reference sequence). V dropped 4 bases and J dropped 4; count of bases not matched to a gene: 12. The DNA for the CDR3 is TGTGCCAGCAGTTCCGGGACGGCCGGGACAGGGTCAGATACGCAGTATTTT. Its protein is CASSSGTAGTGSDTQYF.

There are many counts of this clonotype. J is TRBJ1-2 and V is TRBV6-5, with 7 bases identical to TRBD1. With V trimmed by 4 bases and J by 4 bases, 6 bases remained unmatched. Germline-derived CDR1 and CDR2 are MNHEY and SVGAGI. The CDR3 covers 14 residues. Here the CDR3 reads CASSSQGPAYGYTF. The CDR3, as DNA: TGTGCCAGCAGTTCACAGGGGCCGGCCTATGGCTACACCTTC.